This T cell receptor (beta chain) originates from a study of blood T cell repertoires in COVID-19. Across the study: From the United States, Italy and Spain came samples of acute and convalescent COVID-19. PBMCs, B-cell-depleted T cells, or T cells provided the cDNA or gDNA that made up the material.

Original handling: The assay estimated nucleated cells by amplifying reference gene primers. Clones were sequenced by immunoSEQ multiplex PCR, and TCRdb holds only the in-frame ones, with some missing. V and J calls and clone size are as listed in that table; D and trimming were resolved from the DNA. This table holds 110,000 or so clones, roughly 89% found once. Trimming removed 1 base from V and 5 bases from J; junction bases left unmatched: 11. The germline CDR1 and CDR2 sequences are SGHKS and YYEKEE (reference sequence). The CDR3 runs to 16 residues. The source is a woman aged 50 to 60 with acute or convalescent COVID-19. Material: peripheral blood. V usage is TRBV5-5 and J usage is TRBJ2-7; 8 nucleotides match TRBD2. This chain's CDR3 is CASSLSLSGGTHEQYF. The CDR3 DNA reads as TGTGCCAGCAGCTTGTCCCTAAGCGGGGGTACCCACGAGCAGTACTTC.